This TCR beta chain was sequenced in a study of T-cell reconstitution after alpha-beta-depleted transplantation in children. Study results and caveats: Some patients showed high day-60 TCRbeta diversity, which derived from surviving recipient T cells and thymic progenitors. Alpha-beta T cells about two months after transplant reportedly derived from several hundred expanded graft clones. From newly produced T cells came most of the T-cell counts and diversity one year after transplant.

A TCRbeta library incorporating unique molecular identifiers was prepared. One entry per CDR3 protein results from TCRdb running MiXCR on the PCR reads. The sample holds hundreds of thousands of distinct CDR3 sequences, approximately 8.4% seen once. Germline V lookup: CDR1 SEHNR, CDR2 FQNEAQ (reference sequence). This CDR3 is built from 15 residues. Germline trimming cut 4 bases from V and 2 bases from J; bases unmatched to any gene: 6. In its sample, this clonotype was seen a few times. Antigen specificity is unknown. The chain carries TRBV7-9 and TRBJ1-2; TRBD1 agrees at 8 bases. This specimen consisted of PBMCs, mostly from graft donor cells, obtained 360 days after TCRalphabeta/CD19-depleted stem cell transplant. The source is a male patient aged 2-15 years who had a stem cell transplant for acute myeloid leukemia, so the T cells may come from the graft donor. CDR3 nucleotide sequence: TGTGCCAGCAGCTACGCAGGGGGCGCGAACTATGGCTACACCTTC. Amino acids: CASSYAGGANYGYTF. Full variable domain (rest looked up from reference TRBV7-9 and TRBJ1-2): DTGVSQNPRHKITKRGQNVTFRCDPISEHNRLYWYRQTLGQGPEFLTYFQNEAQLEKSRLLSDRFSAERPKGSFSTLEIQRTEQGDSAMYLCASSYAGGANYGYTFGSGTRLTVV.